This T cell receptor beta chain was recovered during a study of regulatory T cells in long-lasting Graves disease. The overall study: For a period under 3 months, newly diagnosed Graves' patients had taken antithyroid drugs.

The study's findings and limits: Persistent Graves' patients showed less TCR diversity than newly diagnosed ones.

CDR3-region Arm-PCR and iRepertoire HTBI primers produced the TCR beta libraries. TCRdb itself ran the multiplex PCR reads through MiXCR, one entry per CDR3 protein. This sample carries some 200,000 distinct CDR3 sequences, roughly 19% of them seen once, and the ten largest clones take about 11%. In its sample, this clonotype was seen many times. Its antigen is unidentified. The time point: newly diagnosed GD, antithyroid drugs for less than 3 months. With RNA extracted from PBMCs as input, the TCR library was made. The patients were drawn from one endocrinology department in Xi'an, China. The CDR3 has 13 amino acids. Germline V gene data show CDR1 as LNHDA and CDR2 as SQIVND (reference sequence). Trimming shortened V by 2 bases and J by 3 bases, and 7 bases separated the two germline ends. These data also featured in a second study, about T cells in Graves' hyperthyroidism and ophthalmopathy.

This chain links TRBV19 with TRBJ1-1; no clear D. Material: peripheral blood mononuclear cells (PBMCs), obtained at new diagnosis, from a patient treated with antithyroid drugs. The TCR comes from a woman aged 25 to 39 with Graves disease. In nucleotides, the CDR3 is TGTGCCAGTAGTATAAGGATAGACACTGAAGCTTTCTTT. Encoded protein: CASSIRIDTEAFF.